The subject of this entry is one TCR beta chain. No antigen is known for it. The data are from a study of CD8 T cells in ankylosing spondylitis. Scientists made TCR beta libraries using quantitative 5'-RACE with molecular barcodes. TCRdb independently ran MiXCR on the 5' RACE reads; one entry per CDR3 protein. The repertoire has 350,000 or so distinct CDR3 sequences, around 8% of them found once; the top ten carry roughly 15%. Study-level results: Reported data indicate significant enrichment of disease-linked clones within matched ankylosing spondylitis synovial fluid. Disease-linked clones bore a CD8+ phenotype and were relatively rare in peripheral blood. Blood of patients with ankylosing spondylitis appeared to be characterized by a TCR beta motif of eight or nine highly homologous variants.

The receptor was derived from a male donor with ankylosing spondylitis. The sequenced material came from blood, either unsorted or a sorted T cell fraction (not recorded which).

CDR3 in DNA: TGCGCCAGCAGCTTGGTAGGGCTCGACGAGCAGTACTTC. Its protein product is CASSLVGLDEQYF. The gene calls are TRBV5-1 and TRBJ2-7; D unclear. This CDR3 has 13 residues. Germline CDR1 SGHRS, CDR2 YFSETQ. Trimming took off 0 bases at V and 5 bases at J, with 9 bases between the two ends.